Many counts were recorded for the clone carrying this T cell receptor beta chain. Its antigen is unknown. Researchers amplified the TCR beta CDR3 regions from RNA transcripts. A set of HTBI primers served as the primers for a first-round RT-PCR of the TCR CDR3. MiXCR, run by TCRdb on the multiplex PCR reads, gives a single entry per CDR3 protein. The repertoire holds 600,000 to 750,000 distinct CDR3 sequences, with roughly 17% as singletons. The data were obtained in a study of T cells in Graves' hyperthyroidism and ophthalmopathy. Findings of the study overall: In blood, most of the thyroid clonotypes expanded above 0.001 were also present. Ophthalmopathy was model-predicted a median about 6.9 months pre-onset.

Per germline, CDR1 LNHDA and CDR2 SQIVND (reference sequence). V shed 4 bases, J shed 2 bases, and the junction held 6 bases outside the gene matches. This CDR3 region has 16 residues. The authors took PBMCs from 10 ml fresh peripheral blood. The chain combines TRBV19 with TRBJ1-5; TRBD1 matches at 9 bases. The sequence was obtained from a man in his forties or fifties with Graves' hyperthyroidism. The material sequenced was blood. The CDR3 DNA is TGTGCCAGTAGTAAACAAAGACAGGGGGGCAATCAGCCCCAGCATTTT. Its protein product is CASSKQRQGGNQPQHF. Based on the CDR3 plus reference TRBV19 and TRBJ1-5, the full variable domain is DGGITQSPKYLFRKEGQNVTLSCEQNLNHDAMYWYRQDPGQGLRLIYYSQIVNDFQKGDIAEGYSVSREKKESFPLTVTSAQKNPTAFYLCASSKQRQGGNQPQHFGDGTRLSIL.